Listed below are T cell receptor beta chains from one sample, sequenced in a study of T cell responses to AZD1222 COVID-19 vaccine. Only in-frame clones appear in the TCRdb table, and some are missing; sequencing was by immunoSEQ multiplex PCR. The sample lists 100,000 or so clones; about nine tenths were seen once. The sequenced sample was peripheral blood, obtained on day 0 of AZD1222 vaccination. The receptors stem from an adult in good health. CDR3s leave out the opening cysteine and the closing phenylalanine or tryptophan.

TRBJ2-1 | TRBV12-3/TRBV12-4 | ASSFGGENEQF
TRBJ2-5 | TRBV11-2 | ASSLGGGAETQY
TRBJ2-3 | TRBV5-1 | ASSLGARVATDTQY
TRBJ1-5 | TRBV28 | ASSLWTLRGNQPQH
TRBJ2-7 | TRBV6-6 | ASSYSLSEQY
TRBJ1-2 | TRBV5-1 | ASSLVAVSRHGYT
TRBJ2-2 | TRBV7-8 | ASSSVVARGELF
TRBJ1-1 | TRBV7-9 | ASSFEETEAF
TRBJ2-2 | TRBV5-4 | ASSPRVAGELF
TRBJ2-5 | TRBV5-4 | ASSLSGETQY
TRBJ2-3 | TRBV3-1/TRBV3-2 | ASSQDIAGVGTDTQY
TRBJ1-1 | TRBV28 | ASSLGSTEAF